These T cell receptor beta chains were read from a single sample in a study of cytomegalovirus exposure and HLA in healthy donors. Produced via immunoSEQ multiplex PCR; TCRdb's table is partial and in-frame only. The sample holds approximately 140,000 clones, roughly 77% seen once. Input material: PBMCs. These TCRs come from a human donor in good health. The CDR3 runs from the conserved cysteine through the conserved F or W. The D gene is left open where the match is weak.

j_gene: TRBJ1-5
len: 16
d_gene: TRBD1
v_gene: TRBV7-8
CDR3aa: CASSYYVGTGSQPQHF

j_gene: TRBJ1-5
len: 14
d_gene: -
v_gene: TRBV15
CDR3aa: CATSRTSGLQPQHF

j_gene: TRBJ2-5
len: 15
d_gene: TRBD2
v_gene: TRBV6-4
CDR3aa: CASSDSTSGQETQYF

j_gene: TRBJ2-2
len: 12
d_gene: -
v_gene: TRBV19
CDR3aa: CASSMGLVELFF

j_gene: TRBJ1-5
len: 16
d_gene: -
v_gene: TRBV15
CDR3aa: CATTLSGGADNQPQHF

j_gene: TRBJ1-5
len: 16
d_gene: TRBD1
v_gene: TRBV5-6
CDR3aa: CASSLMRGQGNQPQHF

j_gene: TRBJ2-1
len: 12
d_gene: -
v_gene: TRBV27
CDR3aa: CASSGAYNEQFF

j_gene: TRBJ1-4
len: 14
d_gene: -
v_gene: TRBV2
CDR3aa: CASRGGFNREKLFF

j_gene: TRBJ2-5
len: 16
d_gene: -
v_gene: TRBV18
CDR3aa: CASSPPVDRPGETQYF

j_gene: TRBJ1-2
len: 14
d_gene: -
v_gene: TRBV28
CDR3aa: CASSLLDTGYGYTF

j_gene: TRBJ2-7
len: 14
d_gene: -
v_gene: TRBV5-1
CDR3aa: CASSNGGQFYEQYF

j_gene: TRBJ1-1
len: 16
d_gene: TRBD1
v_gene: TRBV5-1
CDR3aa: CASSPWGQGLNTEAFF

j_gene: TRBJ2-7
len: 15
d_gene: TRBD2
v_gene: TRBV5-4
CDR3aa: CASSRGTSGSSEQYF

j_gene: TRBJ1-4
len: 18
d_gene: -
v_gene: TRBV14
CDR3aa: CASSQDLIEETRNEKLFF

j_gene: TRBJ2-1
len: 17
d_gene: TRBD2
v_gene: TRBV5-1
CDR3aa: CASSQMGLAGVIDEQFF

j_gene: TRBJ2-5
len: 14
d_gene: TRBD1
v_gene: TRBV15
CDR3aa: CATSIGTGGETQYF

j_gene: TRBJ2-4
len: 14
d_gene: -
v_gene: TRBV29-1
CDR3aa: CSVVAARAKNIQYF

j_gene: TRBJ2-7
len: 10
d_gene: -
v_gene: TRBV20-1
CDR3aa: CSARVGEQYF

j_gene: TRBJ2-3
len: 11
d_gene: -
v_gene: TRBV19
CDR3aa: CASKHTDTQYF

j_gene: TRBJ2-7
len: 15
d_gene: TRBD1
v_gene: TRBV19
CDR3aa: CASSRAGGESYEQYF

j_gene: TRBJ2-7
len: 13
d_gene: TRBD1
v_gene: TRBV19
CDR3aa: CASSSTGVNEQYF

j_gene: TRBJ1-1
len: 14
d_gene: TRBD1
v_gene: TRBV19
CDR3aa: CASSPGQGNTEAFF

j_gene: TRBJ1-1
len: 15
d_gene: -
v_gene: TRBV21-1
CDR3aa: CASSKVRAGVTEAFF

j_gene: TRBJ1-5
len: 13
d_gene: TRBD1
v_gene: TRBV2
CDR3aa: CASTNDRVRPQHF

j_gene: TRBJ1-3
len: 14
d_gene: TRBD1
v_gene: TRBV29-1
CDR3aa: CSVANRGLGNTIYF

j_gene: TRBJ1-3
len: 19
d_gene: -
v_gene: TRBV18
CDR3aa: CASSPLPPGDKISGNTIYF

j_gene: TRBJ2-7
len: 14
d_gene: -
v_gene: TRBV5-6
CDR3aa: CASSLMQRSYEQYF

j_gene: TRBJ2-7
len: 15
d_gene: TRBD2
v_gene: TRBV4-1
CDR3aa: CASSQDLAGYYEQYF

j_gene: TRBJ1-5
len: 13
d_gene: -
v_gene: TRBV19
CDR3aa: CASRQVSNQPQHF

j_gene: TRBJ2-1
len: 16
d_gene: -
v_gene: TRBV28
CDR3aa: CASSFGRGRTYNEQFF

j_gene: TRBJ2-1
len: 18
d_gene: TRBD2
v_gene: TRBV5-1
CDR3aa: CASSSQTSGLTAFNEQFF

j_gene: TRBJ2-7
len: 15
d_gene: TRBD2
v_gene: TRBV6-1
CDR3aa: CATAGTGTSGTEQYF

j_gene: TRBJ1-2
len: 14
d_gene: -
v_gene: TRBV7-9
CDR3aa: CASNPVPGGRGYTF

j_gene: TRBJ2-2
len: 15
d_gene: TRBD2
v_gene: TRBV6-6
CDR3aa: CASSYSRGGHGELFF

j_gene: TRBJ2-2
len: 14
d_gene: -
v_gene: TRBV5-1
CDR3aa: CASKPRENTGELFF

j_gene: TRBJ2-3
len: 14
d_gene: TRBD1
v_gene: TRBV7-9
CDR3aa: CASRQGSSTDTQYF

j_gene: TRBJ2-3
len: 14
d_gene: TRBD1
v_gene: TRBV2
CDR3aa: CAPNGDRRGDTQYF

j_gene: TRBJ1-1
len: 17
d_gene: TRBD1
v_gene: TRBV7-9
CDR3aa: CASSLTGTAFMNTEAFF

j_gene: TRBJ2-1
len: 14
d_gene: TRBD1
v_gene: TRBV5-4
CDR3aa: CASSPLRQGDEQFF

j_gene: TRBJ2-2
len: 16
d_gene: -
v_gene: TRBV4-3
CDR3aa: CASSQEGAGLTGELFF

j_gene: TRBJ2-3
len: 13
d_gene: -
v_gene: TRBV7-6
CDR3aa: CASSPGVTDTQYF

j_gene: TRBJ2-3
len: 16
d_gene: TRBD2
v_gene: TRBV5-1
CDR3aa: CASSVTSGGRGDTQYF

j_gene: TRBJ2-7
len: 12
d_gene: -
v_gene: TRBV30
CDR3aa: CAWSRDNYEQYF

j_gene: TRBJ2-2
len: 16
d_gene: -
v_gene: TRBV15
CDR3aa: CATSTQQGRHTGELFF

j_gene: TRBJ1-5
len: 14
d_gene: -
v_gene: TRBV28
CDR3aa: CASSHTGSNQPQHF

j_gene: TRBJ1-1
len: 16
d_gene: -
v_gene: TRBV19
CDR3aa: CASSILKRGLDTEAFF